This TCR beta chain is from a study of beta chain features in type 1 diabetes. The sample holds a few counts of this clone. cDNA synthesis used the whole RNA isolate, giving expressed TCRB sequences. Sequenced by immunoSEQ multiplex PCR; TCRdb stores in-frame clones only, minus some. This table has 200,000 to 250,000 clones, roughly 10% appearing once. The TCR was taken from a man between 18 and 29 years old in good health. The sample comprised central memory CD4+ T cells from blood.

CDR3 nucleotides: TGTGCCAGTAGTCCAGGGACAGGATATTACTATGGCTACACCTTC. This codes for CASSPGTGYYYGYTF. The genes are TRBV19 and TRBJ1-2, with TRBD1 matching over 8 bases. The CDR3 sequence is 15 residues long. CDR1 is LNHDA, CDR2 SQIVND, per germline (reference sequence). The V segment lost 5 bases and the J segment 3 bases; nucleotides outside the gene matches: 8.